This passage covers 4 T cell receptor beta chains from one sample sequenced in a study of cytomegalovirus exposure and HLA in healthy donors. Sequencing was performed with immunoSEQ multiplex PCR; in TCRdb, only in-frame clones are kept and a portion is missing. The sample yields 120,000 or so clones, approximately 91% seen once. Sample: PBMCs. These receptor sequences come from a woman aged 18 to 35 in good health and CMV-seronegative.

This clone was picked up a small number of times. The CDR3 region is CASSQVAGSSYNEQFF. DNA for the CDR3: TGTGCCAGCAGCCAAGTCGCGGGGAGCTCCTACAATGAGCAGTTCTTC. The rearrangement uses TRBV4-2 and TRBJ2-1, with D tentatively TRBD2 (6 bases). The V end lost 1 base, the J end lost 0 bases, and 10 bases lay between the germline ends. Germline V gene sequence: CDR1 LGHNA, CDR2 YNFKEQ. The CDR3 covers 16 residues.

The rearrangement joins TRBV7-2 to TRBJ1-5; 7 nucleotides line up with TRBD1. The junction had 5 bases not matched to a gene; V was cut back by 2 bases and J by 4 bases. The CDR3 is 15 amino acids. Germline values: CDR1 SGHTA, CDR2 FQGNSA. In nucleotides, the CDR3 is TGTGCCAGCAGCTTACGCACAGGGGTGAATCAGCCCCAGCATTTT. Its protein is CASSLRTGVNQPQHF.

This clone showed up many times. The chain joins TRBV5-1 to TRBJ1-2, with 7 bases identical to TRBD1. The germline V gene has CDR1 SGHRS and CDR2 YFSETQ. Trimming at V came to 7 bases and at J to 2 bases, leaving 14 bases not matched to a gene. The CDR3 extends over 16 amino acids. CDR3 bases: TGCGCCAGCGGGAACTCCGGGACAGATCCCAACTATGGCTACACCTTC. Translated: CASGNSGTDPNYGYTF. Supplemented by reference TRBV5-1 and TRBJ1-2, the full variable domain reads KAGVTQTPRYLIKTRGQQVTLSCSPISGHRSVSWYQQTPGQGLQFLFEYFSETQRNKGNFPGRFSGRQFSNSRSEMNVSTLELGDSALYLCASGNSGTDPNYGYTFGSGTRLTVV.

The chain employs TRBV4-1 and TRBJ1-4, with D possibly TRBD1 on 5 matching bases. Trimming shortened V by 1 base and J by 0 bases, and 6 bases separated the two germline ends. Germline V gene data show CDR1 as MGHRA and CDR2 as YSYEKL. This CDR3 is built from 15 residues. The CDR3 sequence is CASSQVQATNEKLFF. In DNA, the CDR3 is TGCGCCAGCAGCCAAGTACAGGCAACTAATGAAAAACTGTTTTTT.